This entry lists 13 T cell receptor beta chains sequenced from one sample in a study of blood T cells in healthy people across ages. Together with a sample-barcoded 5' primer, a J-beta primer mix was included in a second PCR lasting about 6 to 11 cycles. TCRdb reprocessed the 5' RACE reads via MiXCR and lists one record per CDR3 protein. Seen here are over a million distinct CDR3 sequences, less than 50% observed once, and the top ten hold approximately 17%. Source material: blood. These receptor sequences come from a woman in her sixties in good health.

This clonotype turned up a few times. The chain employs TRBV21-1 and TRBJ2-4; TRBD2 is the table's D call, not checked against the DNA. TRBV21-1 is described as a pseudogene. This CDR3 is 15 amino acids long. In DNA form, the CDR3 reads TGTGCCAGCAGCAAAGCAAGAGGGGAGGGTCCAGGGCAGTACTTC. Translating it yields CASSKARGEGPGQYF.

Concerning this clonotype: A read error may be the cause here, since a much bigger clone is one base away. The rearrangement uses TRBV29-1 and TRBJ2-7; 7 bases fit TRBD2. Germline CDR1 and CDR2: SQVTM and ANQGSEA. This CDR3 contains 17 residues. Trimming took 7 bases from V and 7 from J; bases not matched to a gene: 25. DNA of the CDR3: TGCAGCGCATCGAAGTCAGCGGGAAGACAAGTGGGCAATGAGCAGTACTTC. It specifies CSASKSAGRQVGNEQYF.

This clonotype appeared many times. The CDR3 reads CASSQGLAGSYEQYF. The CDR3 nucleotides read TGTGCCAGCAGCCAGGGACTAGCGGGGTCCTACGAGCAGTACTTC. The chain employs TRBV3-1 and TRBJ2-7; 13 bases match TRBD2. Germline V gene lookup returns CDR1 LGHDT and CDR2 YNNKEL (reference sequence). The trim removed 3 bases at V and 1 base at J, leaving 0 bases unmatched. The CDR3 sequence is 15 residues long.

V usage is TRBV10-1 and J usage is TRBJ1-6; 9 positions agree with TRBD1. The trim removed 3 bases at V and 8 bases at J, leaving 5 bases unmatched. This CDR3 has 15 residues. CDR1 WNHNN and CDR2 SYGVQD come from the germline V gene (reference sequence). CDR3 in DNA: TGCGCCAGCAGTGATTCGGGGACAGGGTATTCACCCCTCCACTTT. This translates into CASSDSGTGYSPLHF.

This clonotype was seen a single time. One junction end disagrees with the germline gene, perhaps due to a read error. This chain uses TRBV3-1 with TRBJ2-2; a weak D match, TRBD2 (6 bases). Germline V gene sequence: CDR1 LGHDT, CDR2 YNNKEL (reference sequence). The CDR3 contains 14 residues. The CDR3 is CASSRDFSTGELFF. CDR3 nucleotide sequence: TGCGCCAGCAGCCGGGACTTCAGCACCGGGGAGCTGTTTTTT.

This sequence joins TRBV5-6 and TRBJ2-7; TRBD1 agrees at 7 bases. The germline V gene has CDR1 SGHDT and CDR2 YYEEEE. The V and J ends lost 4 bases and 0 bases, in that order; junction bases with no gene match: 10. This CDR3 has 16 amino acids. The CDR3 spells CASSASGTEISYEQYF. In nucleotides, the CDR3 is TGTGCCAGCAGCGCATCGGGGACAGAGATCTCCTACGAGCAGTACTTC.

This clonotype was seen a handful of times. The rearrangement links TRBV6-1 to TRBJ1-1, with a possible D match to TRBD1 (5 bases). Germline CDR1 and CDR2: MNHNS and SASEGT. The CDR3 spans 14 residues. The V end was cut by 2 bases, the J end by 3 bases, with 10 bases between. This CDR3 reads CASSEQGSDTEAFF. The CDR3 region has the DNA TGTGCCAGCAGTGAACAGGGATCGGACACTGAAGCTTTCTTT.

The J gene is TRBJ2-1, the V gene TRBV18; 8 nucleotides match TRBD2. Unmatched junction bases numbered 12, after V lost 4 bases and J lost 7 bases. CDR3 length: 16 residues. In germline, CDR1 is KGHSH, CDR2 LQKENI. The CDR3 DNA reads as TGTGCCAGCTCACTGAAGAGCGGGAGATCTTTGAATGAGCAGTTCTTC. This encodes CASSLKSGRSLNEQFF.

The V gene is TRBV12-3 or TRBV12-4, the J gene TRBJ2-5, with D possibly being TRBD2 (6 bases). The DNA end lines up better with TRBJ2-7; the J call may be wrong. This CDR3 is 15 amino acids long. CDR3 region: CASSGRRVVGFEQYF. The CDR3 DNA reads as TGTGCCAGCAGTGGGAGGCGTGTAGTGGGATTCGAGCAGTACTTC.

The chain uses TRBV6-2 or TRBV6-3 and TRBJ2-5; D is unclear. V lost 6 bases and J lost 10, with 15 bases in between. This CDR3 is built from 12 residues. Germline CDR1 is MNHEY and CDR2 is SVGEGT. The CDR3 protein is CASSHAPRDQYF. In nucleotides, the CDR3 is TGTGCCAGCAGCCACGCCCCTAGGGACCAGTACTTC.

The chain combines TRBV6-5 with TRBJ2-1; D possibly corresponds to TRBD2 (6 bases). Trimming stripped 6 bases from V and 0 bases from J, with 15 bases between. This CDR3 comprises 16 residues. Germline CDR1 and CDR2: MNHEY and SVGAGI. The CDR3, as DNA: TGTGCCAGCAGCCTAGGGAGGCGGAGCTCCTACAATGAGCAGTTCTTC. As protein: CASSLGRRSSYNEQFF.

This clonotype was counted between two and nine times. V usage is TRBV20-1 and J usage is TRBJ2-3; possibly TRBD2 for D (6 bases). Germline V gives CDR1 DFQATT, CDR2 SNEGSKA (reference sequence). Trimming took off 6 bases at V and 5 bases at J, with 18 bases between the two ends. CDR3 length: 14 amino acids. The CDR3 here is CSAWTAGGEDTQYF. CDR3 nucleotide sequence: TGCAGTGCCTGGACCGCCGGGGGAGAAGATACGCAGTATTTT.

The rearrangement links TRBV10-3 to TRBJ2-7, with a tentative D call TRBD1 (6 bases). The CDR3 has 15 amino acids. Germline-derived CDR1 and CDR2 are ENHRY and SYGVKD. Trimming left V 6 bases short and J 0 bases short, with 15 bases between. The CDR3 reads CAISPRQAISYEQYF. In DNA, the CDR3 is TGTGCCATCAGCCCTAGACAGGCCATCTCCTACGAGCAGTACTTC.